This TCR beta chain was recovered during a study of tumor and adjacent non-tumor tissue in lung cancer. Overall study: Histology: about twelve adenocarcinoma, a couple of squamous cell carcinoma, 1 small cell lung cancer. Aged roughly 31 to 80 years, patients included fewer than 11 men and 4 to 6 women with stage I to III disease.

This sample's RNA came from whole unsorted tissue. The normal lung tissue was taken more than 3 cm from the tumor edge. With V trimmed by 4 bases and J by 15 bases, 4 bases remained unmatched. This CDR3 has 11 amino acids. The V gene's germline CDR1 is DFQATT and CDR2 SNEGSKA (reference sequence). Regarding this clonotype: Antigen specificity is unknown.

TCRbeta libraries were built with three rounds of nested PCR, modified from ARM-PCR. MiXCR, run by TCRdb on the multiplex PCR reads, gives a single entry per CDR3 protein. The sample yields about 86,000 distinct CDR3 sequences, 76% seen once. Regarding the study as a whole: Patients with more diverse tumor TCRs had worse survival. In normal lung, the top 100 clones were significantly more dominant than in tumor.

This sequence originates from a woman between 45 and 60 years old with non-small cell lung cancer. Sequencing was done on a sample of distant non-tumor lung tissue. The chain combines TRBV20-1 with TRBJ2-1; 12 nucleotides align to TRBD2. The DNA of the CDR3 is TGCAGTGCTACTAGCGGGAGGGTTCCGTTCTTC. Translation: CSATSGRVPFF.